The 25 T cell receptor beta chains below were found in one sample sequenced in a study of T cell repertoires in aging, cancer and after chemotherapy. The template was genomic DNA from peripheral blood, not RNA. TRB rearrangements spanning V, D and J were amplified using mixed TRB-A/B primers. TCRdb processed the multiplex PCR reads anew with MiXCR; each CDR3 protein has one entry. This table holds 10,000 to 15,000 distinct CDR3 sequences, about 27% found once. Sequenced sample: blood. The receptor set was obtained from a human donor with a blood cancer.

This clonotype occurred a few times. This sequence joins TRBV6-5 and TRBJ1-2, with D maybe TRBD1 (6 bases). CDR1 is MNHEY and CDR2 is SVGAGI in the germline V gene. The CDR3 is 15 amino acids. Trimming shortened V by 2 bases and J by 2 bases, and 12 bases separated the two germline ends. The CDR3 here is CASSYEGGPNYGYTF. The CDR3 DNA reads as TGTGCCAGCAGTTACGAGGGGGGGCCCAACTATGGCTACACCTTC.

This clonotype turned up a few times. The chain employs TRBV5-4 and TRBJ2-7; no reliable D call. Trimming took 1 base from V and 4 from J, leaving 6 bases between them. CDR1 SGHNT and CDR2 YYREEE come from the germline V gene (reference sequence). The CDR3 contains 12 residues. The CDR3 nucleotides read TGTGCCAGCAGCTTGATTGGATACGAGCAGTACGTC. It codes for CASSLIGYEQYV.

J is TRBJ2-1 and V is TRBV19; a possible D gene is TRBD1 (5 bases). V shed 3 bases and J shed 12 bases, with 33 bases lying between them. This CDR3 spans 19 amino acids. Per germline, CDR1 LNHDA and CDR2 SQIVND (reference sequence). This CDR3 is CASSIVPRADRLRPGGQFF. The CDR3 coding sequence is TGTGCCAGTAGTATCGTTCCCAGGGCGGACCGTCTTCGCCCCGGCGGGCAGTTCTTC. Full variable domain (outside the CDR3, taken from reference TRBV19 and TRBJ2-1): DGGITQSPKYLFRKEGQNVTLSCEQNLNHDAMYWYRQDPGQGLRLIYYSQIVNDFQKGDIAEGYSVSREKKESFPLTVTSAQKNPTAFYLCASSIVPRADRLRPGGQFFGPGTRLTVL.

This chain uses TRBV5-5 with TRBJ2-3; 14 positions agree with TRBD2. Germline V gene sequence: CDR1 SGHKS, CDR2 YYEKEE (reference sequence). The CDR3 covers 16 residues. Germline trimming cut 4 bases from V and 3 bases from J; bases unmatched to any gene: 4. The CDR3 DNA reads as TGTGCCAGCAGCGCCCGACTAGCGGGAGGGACAGATACGCAGTATTTT. This encodes CASSARLAGGTDTQYF.

This clonotype is termed medium-sized. V and J are TRBV19 and TRBJ2-7, with TRBD1 matching over 9 bases. Per the germline V gene, CDR1 is LNHDA and CDR2 is SQIVND (reference sequence). The CDR3 contains 15 residues. Germline trimming cut 8 bases from V and 1 base from J; bases unmatched to any gene: 9. As DNA, the CDR3 is TGTGCCAGTGCCCCCGCCGGGACAGGGTCCTACGAGCAGTACTTC. It specifies CASAPAGTGSYEQYF. The full variable domain, completed using reference TRBV19 and TRBJ2-7, is DGGITQSPKYLFRKEGQNVTLSCEQNLNHDAMYWYRQDPGQGLRLIYYSQIVNDFQKGDIAEGYSVSREKKESFPLTVTSAQKNPTAFYLCASAPAGTGSYEQYFGPGTRLTVT.

The chain links TRBV11-1 to TRBJ1-5, with D possibly TRBD1 on 5 matching bases. Germline V lookup: CDR1 SGHAT, CDR2 FQDESV (reference sequence). V was shortened by 3 bases and J by 3 bases, with 9 bases between the two germline ends. The CDR3 sequence is 14 residues long. The CDR3 nucleotides are TGTGCCAGCAGCTTTGACAGATACAATCAGCCCCAGCATTTT. This encodes CASSFDRYNQPQHF. The full variable domain, rest sourced from reference TRBV11-1 and TRBJ1-5, is EAEVAQSPRYKITEKSQAVAFWCDPISGHATLYWYRQILGQGPELLVQFQDESVVDDSQLPKDRFSAERLKGVDSTLKIQPAELGDSAMYLCASSFDRYNQPQHFGDGTRLSIL.

This chain connects TRBV5-3 to TRBJ2-7; TRBD2 aligns across 9 bases. TRBV5-3 is annotated as an ORF whose role is uncertain. After removal of 3 bases from V and 9 bases from J, the junction contained 22 bases not matched to a gene. This CDR3 contains 18 residues. The CDR3 DNA follows: TGTGCCAGAAGCTGGAGTGGACTAGCGTATAGTTCTAAGTGGGGGCAGTACGTC. It translates to CARSWSGLAYSSKWGQYV.

The rearrangement links TRBV11-2 to TRBJ1-1, with no clear D. V was pared by 1 base and J by 7 bases, with 4 bases between. From germline, CDR1 is SGHAT and CDR2 FQNNGV. This CDR3 comprises 11 residues. CDR3 DNA: TGTGCCAGCAGCTTAGGCGGTGAAGCTTTCTTT. It specifies CASSLGGEAFF. The full variable domain, with the rest looked up from reference TRBV11-2 and TRBJ1-1, is EAGVAQSPRYKIIEKRQSVAFWCNPISGHATLYWYQQILGQGPKLLIQFQNNGVVDDSQLPKDRFSAERLKGVDSTLKIQPAKLEDSAVYLCASSLGGEAFFGQGTRLTVV.

This chain uses TRBV6-5 with TRBJ2-6; a weak D match, TRBD1 (5 bases). V lost 2 bases, J lost 5 bases, and 13 bases lay in between. The germline V gene encodes CDR1 MNHEY and CDR2 SVGAGI. CDR3 length: 16 amino acids. The CDR3 is CASSYPQGTRANVLTF. The CDR3 DNA sequence: TGTGCCAGCAGTTACCCTCAGGGTACTAGGGCCAACGTCCTGACTTTC.

The chain is built from TRBV20-1 and TRBJ2-3, with D perhaps TRBD2 (6 bases). The germline gives CDR1 DFQATT, CDR2 SNEGSKA (reference sequence). The CDR3 contains 15 residues. Trimming removed 0 bases at V and 6 bases at J, with 16 bases between. CDR3 region: CSARDRVTAGDTQYF. CDR3 sequence (DNA): TGCAGTGCTAGAGATCGGGTCACTGCGGGGGATACGCAGTATTTT.

The chain has TRBV2 and TRBJ2-5; D not resolved. The ends were cut back, 6 bases at V and 4 bases at J, with 18 bases in the middle. From germline, CDR1 is SNHLY and CDR2 FYNNEI. This CDR3 is 15 amino acids long. The CDR3 nucleotides read TGTGCCAGCAGGCCGACGGTACGACTCGGAGAGACCCAGTACTTC. This codes for CASRPTVRLGETQYF.

This clonotype was detected a few times. This sequence joins TRBV7-2 and TRBJ2-5, with 13 bases fitting TRBD2. Trimming removed 1 base from V and 4 bases from J; junction bases left unmatched: 12. From germline, CDR1 is SGHTA and CDR2 FQGNSA. The CDR3 covers 19 residues. CDR3 sequence reads: CASSLEGGSGLAGRETQYF. In DNA form, the CDR3 reads TGTGCCAGCAGCTTAGAGGGGGGGTCGGGACTAGCGGGGAGAGAGACCCAGTACTTC. The full variable domain, completed using reference TRBV7-2 and TRBJ2-5, is GAGVSQSPSNKVTEKGKDVELRCDPISGHTALYWYRQSLGQGLEFLIYFQGNSAPDKSGLPSDRFSAERTGGSVSTLTIQRTQQEDSAVYLCASSLEGGSGLAGRETQYFGPGTRLLVL.

V gene TRBV5-4 combines with J gene TRBJ1-6; TRBD1 agrees at 7 bases. V was clipped by 3 bases and J by 2 bases; unmatched bases: 2. In germline, CDR1 is SGHNT, CDR2 YYREEE (reference sequence). The CDR3 length is 15 residues. The CDR3, as DNA: TGTGCCAGCAGCTCAGGGACAGCCTATAATTCACCCCTCCACTTT. Its protein product is CASSSGTAYNSPLHF.

Notes on this clonotype: This may arise from a read error, as a much more abundant clone is one base away. The genes are TRBV27 and TRBJ1-2; D not resolved. The germline CDR1 and CDR2 sequences are MNHEY and SMNVEV (reference sequence). The CDR3 is 13 amino acids. Trimming took off 8 bases at V and 6 bases at J, with 16 bases between the two ends. CDR3: CASGSNPGNGYTF. The CDR3 region has the DNA TGTGCCAGCGGTTCTAACCCCGGCAATGGCTACACCTTC.

This chain connects TRBV7-9 to TRBJ1-4; 8 bases map to TRBD1. CDR3 length: 15 residues. Losses at the gene ends were 0 bases for V and 7 bases for J; bases not matched to a gene: 4. Per germline, CDR1 SEHNR and CDR2 FQNEAQ (reference sequence). The CDR3 coding sequence is TGTGCCAGCAGCTTAGCGGTCCAGGGGGCTGAAAAACTGTTTTTT. Amino acids: CASSLAVQGAEKLFF.

By share of the sample, this clonotype is medium-sized (0.01 to 0.1%). The chain employs TRBV29-1 and TRBJ2-3, with 10 bases aligning to TRBD2. This CDR3 is 15 amino acids long. The germline V gene has CDR1 SQVTM and CDR2 ANQGSEA. V was clipped by 1 base and J by 6 bases; unmatched bases: 7. CDR3 amino acids: CSVEALAGVLDTQYF. The CDR3 DNA is TGCAGCGTTGAAGCGCTAGCGGGGGTCCTGGATACGCAGTATTTT.

The CDR3 region is CASSQDTGGEGFQPQHF. The CDR3 DNA follows: TGCGCCAGCAGCCAAGATACGGGGGGCGAGGGATTTCAGCCCCAGCATTTT. The chain links TRBV4-3 to TRBJ1-5; possible D gene TRBD1, 6 bases. The CDR3 is made up of 17 amino acids. V lost 0 bases, J lost 6 bases, and 18 bases lay in between. Germline loops: CDR1 LGHNA, CDR2 YSLEER.

This clonotype was detected only a few times. The chain uses TRBV10-3 and TRBJ1-4, with 7 bases matching TRBD1. V shed 3 bases and J 0 bases; nucleotides not matched to a gene: 19. There are 21 residues in the CDR3. Germline V lookup: CDR1 ENHRY, CDR2 SYGVKD. The CDR3 here is CAISDRGTQGLPTSTNEKLFF. For the CDR3, the DNA is TGTGCCATCAGTGACAGGGGGACCCAGGGCCTTCCTACATCAACTAATGAAAAACTGTTTTTT.

The chain carries TRBV4-3 and TRBJ2-1, with 9 bases lining up with TRBD2. This CDR3 is 19 amino acids long. Trimming at V came to 0 bases and at J to 7 bases, leaving 16 bases not matched to a gene. The germline CDR1 and CDR2 sequences are LGHNA and YSLEER. The CDR3 protein is CASSQDLGVLVAGVNEQFF. The CDR3 DNA reads TGCGCCAGCAGCCAAGATCTTGGGGTTTTGGTAGCGGGAGTTAATGAGCAGTTCTTC.

The V gene is TRBV11-2, the J gene TRBJ2-4; D might be TRBD2 (5 bases). Trimming took 6 bases from V and 0 from J, leaving 9 bases between them. CDR3 size: 14 residues. Germline loops: CDR1 SGHAT, CDR2 FQNNGV. This chain's CDR3 is CASSSGLAKNIQYF. The CDR3, as DNA: TGTGCCAGCAGTTCGGGGTTAGCCAAAAACATTCAGTACTTC.

The rearrangement joins TRBV5-1 to TRBJ1-1; tentative D call: TRBD1 (6 bases). CDR1 SGHRS and CDR2 YFSETQ come from the germline V gene. V gave up 3 bases and J gave up 3 bases, with 9 bases separating them. The CDR3 runs to 13 residues. CDR3 in amino acids: CASSSRGDTEAFF. The CDR3 DNA sequence: TGCGCCAGCAGCTCCAGGGGCGACACTGAAGCTTTCTTT. The variable domain in full, with the rest retrieved from reference TRBV5-1 and TRBJ1-1, is KAGVTQTPRYLIKTRGQQVTLSCSPISGHRSVSWYQQTPGQGLQFLFEYFSETQRNKGNFPGRFSGRQFSNSRSEMNVSTLELGDSALYLCASSSRGDTEAFFGQGTRLTVV.

This clonotype was seen more than once but under ten times. The CDR3 DNA sequence: TGTGCCAGCAGTTTACGTCGCGGGAGGGCACCAGGATCAGATACGCAGTATTTT. Its protein is CASSLRRGRAPGSDTQYF. The V gene is TRBV12-3 or TRBV12-4, the J gene TRBJ2-3; 9 bases match TRBD2. The junction had 13 bases not matched to a gene; V was cut back by 2 bases and J by 4 bases. CDR3 length: 18 amino acids.

This clonotype turned up a few times. V is TRBV12-3 or TRBV12-4 and J is TRBJ2-1, with TRBD2 matching 9 bases. V lost 7 bases and J lost 3; bases outside the gene matches: 10. The CDR3 covers 16 residues. The CDR3 is CASNPRLAEIYNEQFF. The CDR3 DNA follows: TGTGCCAGCAATCCCCGACTAGCGGAAATCTACAATGAGCAGTTCTTC.

The chain joins TRBV24-1 to TRBJ2-3; D assignment may be TRBD1 or TRBD2 (5 bases each). Trimming shortened V by 4 bases and J by 0 bases, and 19 bases separated the two germline ends. The CDR3 is 18 amino acids. From germline, CDR1 is KGHDR and CDR2 SFDVKD. The CDR3 DNA sequence: TGTGCCACCAGTGACCGTCGGGGCGGGCTTACTAGCACAGATACGCAGTATTTT. It codes for CATSDRRGGLTSTDTQYF.

This chain uses TRBV24-1 with TRBJ2-1, with D tentatively TRBD1 or TRBD2 (5 bases each). V was pared by 9 bases and J by 8 bases, with 13 bases between. CDR1 is KGHDR and CDR2 is SFDVKD in the germline V gene. This CDR3 is 12 amino acids long. Written as DNA, the CDR3 is TGTGCCACCTCTTTAGTGGGGGATGAGCAGTTCTTC. Translating gives CATSLVGDEQFF.